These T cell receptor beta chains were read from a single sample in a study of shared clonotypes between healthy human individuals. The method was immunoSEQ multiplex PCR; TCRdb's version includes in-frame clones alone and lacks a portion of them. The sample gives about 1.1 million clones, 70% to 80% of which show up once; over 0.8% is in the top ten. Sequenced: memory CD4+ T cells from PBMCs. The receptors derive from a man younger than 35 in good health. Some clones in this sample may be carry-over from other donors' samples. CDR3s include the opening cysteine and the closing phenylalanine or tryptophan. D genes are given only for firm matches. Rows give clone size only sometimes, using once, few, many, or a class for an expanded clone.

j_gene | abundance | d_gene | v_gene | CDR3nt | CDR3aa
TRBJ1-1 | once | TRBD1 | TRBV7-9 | TGTGCCAGCAGCTCCGGGACAGAAACGAAAGCTTTCTTT | CASSSGTETKAFF
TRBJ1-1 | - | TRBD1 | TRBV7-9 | TGTGCCAGCAGCTCAGGGACAGGGGAACTCGGGACTTTCTTT | CASSSGTGELGTFF
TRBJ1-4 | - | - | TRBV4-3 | TGCGCCAGCAGCCAAGATCCATATTGGACTAATGAAAAACTGTTTTTT | CASSQDPYWTNEKLFF
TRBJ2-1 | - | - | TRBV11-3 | TGTGCCAGCAGCTTAGTGGGCAGAGATGAGCAGTTCTTC | CASSLVGRDEQFF
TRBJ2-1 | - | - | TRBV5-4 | TGTGCCAGCAGCTTGTTGGGAGGAGGCTACAATGAGCAGTTCTTC | CASSLLGGGYNEQFF
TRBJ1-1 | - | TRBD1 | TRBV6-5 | TGTGCCAGCAGTTACTTGGGACAGGGATTAAACACTGAAGCTTTCTTT | CASSYLGQGLNTEAFF
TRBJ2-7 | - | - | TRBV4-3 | TGCGCCAGCAGCCAAAATTTCAAGACAGGCTACGAGCAGTACTTC | CASSQNFKTGYEQYF
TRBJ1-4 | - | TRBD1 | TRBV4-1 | TGCGCCAGCAGCCAAACAGGGGGTGGGTTAGAAAAACTGTTTTTT | CASSQTGGGLEKLFF
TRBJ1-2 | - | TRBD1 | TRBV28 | TGTGCCGTCTACTGGGACAGGGGGGTAGGTGGCTACACCTTC | CAVYWDRGVGGYTF
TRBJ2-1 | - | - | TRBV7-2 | TGTGCCAGCAGCTTCAGACGGGGTTCCTACAATGAGCAGTTCTTC | CASSFRRGSYNEQFF
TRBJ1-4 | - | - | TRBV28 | TGTGCCAGCATCGCCGGGACCCCGAATGAAAAACTGTTTTTT | CASIAGTPNEKLFF
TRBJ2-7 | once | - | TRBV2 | TGTGCCAGCAGTGAGCTTCGGGGGAGCTACGAGCAGTACTTC | CASSELRGSYEQYF
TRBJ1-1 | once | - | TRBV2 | TGTGCCAGCAGTACCGACACGACGGCTGAAGCTTTCTTT | CASSTDTTAEAFF
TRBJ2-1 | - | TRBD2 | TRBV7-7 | TGTGCCAGCAGCCCGAGGGTCCGCGGGAGGGCGGCCTACAATGAGCAGTTCTTC | CASSPRVRGRAAYNEQFF
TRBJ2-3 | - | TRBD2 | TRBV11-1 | TGTGCCAGCAGCTCGAGGACTAGCGGGAAGGATACGCAGTATTTT | CASSSRTSGKDTQYF
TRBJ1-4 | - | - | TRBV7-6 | TGTGCCAGCAGCTTGGCGGTTACGAATGAAAAACTGTTTTTT | CASSLAVTNEKLFF
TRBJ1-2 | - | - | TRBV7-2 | TGTGCCAGCAGCTCAGGACAGAATAGCTATGGCTACACCTTC | CASSSGQNSYGYTF
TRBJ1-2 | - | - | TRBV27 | TGTGCCTCAGGGGTCACCCCTAACTATGGCTACACCTTC | CASGVTPNYGYTF
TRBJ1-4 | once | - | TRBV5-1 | TGCGCCAGCAGCTTGGAGGGGGACTTTAATGAAAAACTGTTTTTT | CASSLEGDFNEKLFF
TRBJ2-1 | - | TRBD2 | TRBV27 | TGTGCCAGCAGTTTAAGTGCTAGCGGGAGAGGTGAGCAGTTCTTC | CASSLSASGRGEQFF
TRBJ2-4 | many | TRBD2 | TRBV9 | TGTGCCAGCAGCGTAGGGTCAAGCGGGAGAAACATTCAGTACTTC | CASSVGSSGRNIQYF
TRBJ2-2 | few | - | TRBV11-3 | TGTGCCAGCAGGACCAGGGACGGGGAGCTGTTTTTT | CASRTRDGELFF
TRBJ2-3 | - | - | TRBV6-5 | TGTGCCAGCAGTTACTCGGGGGACATCACAGATACGCAGTATTTT | CASSYSGDITDTQYF
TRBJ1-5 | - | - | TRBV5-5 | TGTGCCAGCAGCTTGTCGGACAATCAGCCCCAGCATTTT | CASSLSDNQPQHF
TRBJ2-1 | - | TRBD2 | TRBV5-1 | TGCGCCAGCGCCGACAGCGGGGGTTACAATGAGCAGTTCTTC | CASADSGGYNEQFF
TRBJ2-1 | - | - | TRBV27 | TGTGCCAGCAGTCGGACCCCGAGCTCCTACAATGAGCAGTTCTTC | CASSRTPSSYNEQFF
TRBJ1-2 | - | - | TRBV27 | TGTGCCAGCAGTTTGGTGGGCTCGGATGGCTACACCTTC | CASSLVGSDGYTF
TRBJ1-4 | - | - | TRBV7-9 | TGTGCCAGCAGCCTCGGACGGAGTAATGAAAAACTGTTTTTT | CASSLGRSNEKLFF
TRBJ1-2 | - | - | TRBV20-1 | TGCAGTGCTAGCCGGGGCTCGGGCTACACCTTC | CSASRGSGYTF
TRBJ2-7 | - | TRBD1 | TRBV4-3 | TGCGCCAGCAGCCAAGATTACAGACAGGGACCCTACGAGCAGTACTTC | CASSQDYRQGPYEQYF
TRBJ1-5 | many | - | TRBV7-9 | TGTGCCAGCAGCTTAGACGCCCAGCCCCAGCATTTT | CASSLDAQPQHF
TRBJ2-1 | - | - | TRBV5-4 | TGTGCCAGCAGCTTGGGGTTAGGCGAGAGCTCCTACAATGAGCAGTTCTTC | CASSLGLGESSYNEQFF
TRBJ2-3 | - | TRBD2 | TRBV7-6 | TGTGCCAGCAGCTTATCGGTGACTAGCGGGACATCTGATACGCAGTATTTT | CASSLSVTSGTSDTQYF
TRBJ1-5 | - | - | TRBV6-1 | TGTGCCAGCAGTGAGTATCATATCTCGGGGGTCTCACACATTCAGCCCCAGCATTTT | CASSEYHISGVSHIQPQHF